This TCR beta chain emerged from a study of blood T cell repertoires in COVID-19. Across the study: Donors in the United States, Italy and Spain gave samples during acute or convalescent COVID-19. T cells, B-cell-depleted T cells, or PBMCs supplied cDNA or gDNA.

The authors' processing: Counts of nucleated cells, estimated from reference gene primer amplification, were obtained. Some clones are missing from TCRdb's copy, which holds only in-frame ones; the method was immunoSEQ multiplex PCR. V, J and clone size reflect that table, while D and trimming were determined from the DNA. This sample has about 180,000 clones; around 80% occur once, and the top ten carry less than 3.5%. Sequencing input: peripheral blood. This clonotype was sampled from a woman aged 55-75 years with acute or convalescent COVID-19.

CDR3 DNA sequence: TGTGCCAGCAGCGTTAACGAGGGGGTCATTCAGTACTTC. It codes for CASSVNEGVIQYF. This chain connects TRBV11-2 to TRBJ2-4; D might be TRBD1 (6 bases). Trimming stripped 5 bases from V and 9 bases from J, with 14 bases between. Germline V lookup: CDR1 SGHAT, CDR2 FQNNGV. The CDR3 extends over 13 amino acids.